This TCR beta chain derives from a study of blood T cell repertoires in COVID-19. Study-level information: Italy, Spain and the United States were the sources of the convalescent and acute COVID-19 samples.

Produced via immunoSEQ multiplex PCR; TCRdb's table is partial and in-frame only. The sample has about 200,000 clones, around 88% seen once. The receptor comes from a man between 18 and 35 years old with active or convalescent COVID-19. The sample was peripheral blood.

The CDR3 is CASSPGEDTEAFF. In nucleotides, the CDR3 is TGCGCCAGCAGCCCCGGGGAGGACACTGAAGCTTTCTTT. The V gene is TRBV5-1, the J gene TRBJ1-1, with D unclear. Germline CDR1 and CDR2: SGHRS and YFSETQ. This CDR3 has 13 residues. The V end lost 4 bases, the J end lost 3 bases, and 10 bases lay between the germline ends.